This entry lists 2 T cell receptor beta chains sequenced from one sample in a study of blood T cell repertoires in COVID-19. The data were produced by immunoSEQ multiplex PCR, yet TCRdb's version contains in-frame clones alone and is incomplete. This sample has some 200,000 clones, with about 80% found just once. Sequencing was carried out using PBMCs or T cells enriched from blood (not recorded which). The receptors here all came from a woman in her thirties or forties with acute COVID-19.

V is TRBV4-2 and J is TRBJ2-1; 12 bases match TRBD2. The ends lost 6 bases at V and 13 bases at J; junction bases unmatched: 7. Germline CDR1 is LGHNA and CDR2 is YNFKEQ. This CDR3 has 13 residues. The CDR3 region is CASRKPSGGDQFF. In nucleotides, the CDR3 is TGTGCCAGCAGAAAACCTAGCGGGGGGGACCAGTTCTTC.

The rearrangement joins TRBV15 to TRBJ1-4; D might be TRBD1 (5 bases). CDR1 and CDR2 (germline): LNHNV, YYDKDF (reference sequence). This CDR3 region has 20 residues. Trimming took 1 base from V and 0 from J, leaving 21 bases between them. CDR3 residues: CATSRVGGAAARTTNEKLFF. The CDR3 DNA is TGTGCCACCAGCAGAGTTGGAGGGGCCGCGGCAAGGACAACTAATGAAAAACTGTTTTTT.